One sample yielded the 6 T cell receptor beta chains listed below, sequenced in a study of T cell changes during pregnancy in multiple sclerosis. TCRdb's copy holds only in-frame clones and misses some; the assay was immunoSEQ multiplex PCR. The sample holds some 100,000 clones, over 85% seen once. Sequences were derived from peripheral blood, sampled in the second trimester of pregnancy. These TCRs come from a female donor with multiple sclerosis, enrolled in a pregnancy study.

CDR3 amino acids: CASSLGLAGRETQYF. The CDR3 nucleotides are TGTGCCAGCAGTTTAGGTCTAGCGGGGCGGGAGACCCAGTACTTC. This chain links TRBV28 with TRBJ2-5, with TRBD2 identical over 9 bases. This CDR3 has 15 amino acids. V gave up 2 bases and J gave up 5 bases; unmatched junction bases: 6. Germline CDR1 is MDHEN and CDR2 is SYDVKM.

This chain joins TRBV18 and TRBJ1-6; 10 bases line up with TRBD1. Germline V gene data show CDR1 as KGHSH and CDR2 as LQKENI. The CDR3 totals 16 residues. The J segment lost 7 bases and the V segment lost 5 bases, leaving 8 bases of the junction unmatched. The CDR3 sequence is CASSSQDRGANSPLHF. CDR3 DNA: TGTGCCAGCTCATCCCAGGACAGGGGGGCGAATTCACCCCTCCACTTT.

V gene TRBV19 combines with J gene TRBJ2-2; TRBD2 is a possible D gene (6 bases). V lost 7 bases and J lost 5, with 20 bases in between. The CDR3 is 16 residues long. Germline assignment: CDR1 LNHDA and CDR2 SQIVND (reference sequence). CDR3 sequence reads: CASKPGLRTTTGELFF. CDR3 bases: TGTGCCAGTAAACCGGGACTGAGAACAACTACCGGGGAGCTGTTTTTT.

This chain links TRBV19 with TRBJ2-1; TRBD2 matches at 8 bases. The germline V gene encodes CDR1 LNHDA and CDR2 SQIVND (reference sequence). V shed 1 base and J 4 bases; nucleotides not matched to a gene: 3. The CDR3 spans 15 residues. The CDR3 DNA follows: TGTGCCAGTAGTATAGGAGGCGGGAGGTACAATGAGCAGTTCTTC. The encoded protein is CASSIGGGRYNEQFF.

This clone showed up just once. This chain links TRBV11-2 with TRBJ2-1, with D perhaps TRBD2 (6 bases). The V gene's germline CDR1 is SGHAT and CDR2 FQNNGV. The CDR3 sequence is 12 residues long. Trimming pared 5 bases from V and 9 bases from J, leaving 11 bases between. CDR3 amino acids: CASSPGTLEQFF. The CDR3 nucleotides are TGTGCCAGCAGCCCCGGGACTCTTGAGCAGTTCTTC.

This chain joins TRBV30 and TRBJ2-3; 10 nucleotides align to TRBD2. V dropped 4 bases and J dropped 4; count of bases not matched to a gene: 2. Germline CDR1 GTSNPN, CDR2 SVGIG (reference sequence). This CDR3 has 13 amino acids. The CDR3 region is CAWTSGSADTQYF. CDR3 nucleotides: TGTGCCTGGACTAGCGGGAGCGCAGATACGCAGTATTTT.